The rows below give T cell receptor beta chains drawn from one sample of a study of early T cells in non-severe SARS-CoV-2 infection. In TCRdb, the 5' RACE reads were re-called with MiXCR into one record per CDR3 protein. The sample carries 40,000 to 60,000 distinct CDR3 sequences, roughly 6.2% recorded once. Sequenced material: whole blood, taken at baseline. These receptors were obtained from an adult who was a healthcare worker with PCR-confirmed SARS-CoV-2 infection or an uninfected control (not recorded which). Both conserved end residues are part of each CDR3. The D gene is left open where the match is weak. Not all rows give a size; the values are once, few, many and, for expanded clones, a class.

abundance	d_gene	v_gene	j_gene	CDR3nt	CDR3aa
NA	NA	TRBV5-6	TRBJ2-3	TGTGCCAGCAGCTTGAGGGTGGGGGCAGCACGTCAAGATACGCAGTATTTT	CASSLRVGAARQDTQYF
many	TRBD1	TRBV28	TRBJ1-2	TGTGCCAGCAGTCGACAGGGGATTCCCAATGGCTACACCTTC	CASSRQGIPNGYTF
many	TRBD2	TRBV28	TRBJ2-3	TGTGCCAGCAGTTTATTGAGCCTAGCGGGAGTAGGAGATACGCAGTATTTT	CASSLLSLAGVGDTQYF
many	TRBD1	TRBV5-1	TRBJ1-2	TGCGCCAGCAGCTTGGCCGAGAGACAGGGGTCACTACCTAACTATGGCTACACCTTC	CASSLAERQGSLPNYGYTF
NA	TRBD1	TRBV7-7	TRBJ2-2	TGTGCTAGCAGCCGACAACAGGGGTCCGGGGAGCTGTTTTTT	CASSRQQGSGELFF
many	NA	TRBV12-3/TRBV12-4	TRBJ2-3	TGTGCCAGCAGTTCGAATAGGGATACGCAGTATTTT	CASSSNRDTQYF
NA	NA	TRBV3-1	TRBJ2-2	TGTGCCAGCAGCCAAGAAGTCCAGCGCACCGGGGAGCTGTTTTTT	CASSQEVQRTGELFF
many	TRBD1	TRBV3-1	TRBJ2-7	TGTGCCAGCAGCCAAACTAAAGGGACAGGGAACTACGAGCAGTACTTC	CASSQTKGTGNYEQYF
few	TRBD2	TRBV6-1	TRBJ2-7	TGTGCCAGCAGTGATTCAGGACTAGTCTACGAGCAGTACTTC	CASSDSGLVYEQYF
many	NA	TRBV12-3/TRBV12-4	TRBJ1-4	TGTGCCAGCAGTTTATCAGGGGTTGAAAAACTGTTTTTT	CASSLSGVEKLFF
many	NA	TRBV12-3/TRBV12-4	TRBJ1-5	TGTGCCAGCAGTTTAGCACAGGGTAGCAATCAGCCCCAGCATTTT	CASSLAQGSNQPQHF
NA	TRBD1	TRBV7-2	TRBJ1-6	TGTGCCAGCAGCTTAGTAGGCAGGGGGCATTCACCCCTCCACTTT	CASSLVGRGHSPLHF
many	TRBD1	TRBV4-2	TRBJ2-1	TGTGCCAGCAGCCCGTTTGCGGGACAGGGCAATGAGCAGTTCTTC	CASSPFAGQGNEQFF
NA	NA	TRBV7-9	TRBJ2-1	TGTGCCAGCAGCTTAGAGGGACAACGTCGCTCCTACAATGAGCAGTTCTTC	CASSLEGQRRSYNEQFF
few	TRBD1	TRBV7-2	TRBJ2-1	TGTGCCAGCAGCTTAGATAACAGGGGGCTTGAGCAGTTCTTC	CASSLDNRGLEQFF
NA	NA	TRBV19	TRBJ1-4	TGTGCCAGTACTAGAATGGACAGCTTTTTTGGTGAAAAACTGTTTTTT	CASTRMDSFFGEKLFF
few	NA	TRBV12-3/TRBV12-4	TRBJ2-3	TGTGCCAGCAGTTTGGCGGGACGCACAGATACGCAGTATTTT	CASSLAGRTDTQYF
many	TRBD2	TRBV20-1	TRBJ2-2	TGCAGTGCTAGTCTAGCGGGATACACCGGGGAGCTGTTTTTT	CSASLAGYTGELFF
NA	TRBD1	TRBV28	TRBJ2-7	TGTGCCAGCGAGGCAGGGGGCAACGAGCAGTACTTC	CASEAGGNEQYF
NA	NA	TRBV6-1	TRBJ2-6	TGTGCCAGCAGCCAAGGGGCCTCTGGGGCCAACGTCCTGACTTTC	CASSQGASGANVLTF
few	NA	TRBV3-1	TRBJ2-7	TGTGCCAGCAGCCACGGGACGTCCTACGAGCAGTACTTC	CASSHGTSYEQYF
many	NA	TRBV5-1	TRBJ1-1	TGCGCCAGCAGCTTAAGGGCAGGGACGAACACTGAAGCTTTCTTT	CASSLRAGTNTEAFF
few	NA	TRBV6-1	TRBJ2-1	TGTGCCAGCAGTGAAGCACCGAGCTCCTACAATGAGCAGTTCTTC	CASSEAPSSYNEQFF
many	TRBD1	TRBV5-4	TRBJ2-3	TGTGCCAGCAGCAACCAGGGGGCCGATACGCAGTATTTT	CASSNQGADTQYF